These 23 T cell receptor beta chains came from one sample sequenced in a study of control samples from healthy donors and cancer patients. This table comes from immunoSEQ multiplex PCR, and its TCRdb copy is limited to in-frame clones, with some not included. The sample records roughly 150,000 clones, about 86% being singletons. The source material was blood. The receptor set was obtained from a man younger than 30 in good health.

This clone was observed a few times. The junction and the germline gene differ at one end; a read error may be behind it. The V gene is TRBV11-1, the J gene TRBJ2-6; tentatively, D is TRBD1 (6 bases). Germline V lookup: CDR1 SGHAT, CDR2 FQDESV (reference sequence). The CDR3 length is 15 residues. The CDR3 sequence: CASSLGGTGANVLTF. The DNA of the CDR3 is TGTGCCAGCAGTTTAGGGGGAACTGGGGCCAACGTCCTGACTTTC.

CDR3 residues: CASSMDPGSVTEAFF. CDR3 nucleotides: TGTGCCAGTAGTATGGACCCAGGGTCGGTCACTGAAGCTTTCTTT. This chain joins TRBV19 and TRBJ1-1, with a tentative D call TRBD1 (5 bases). V shed 3 bases and J shed 4 bases, with 15 bases lying between them. The germline gives CDR1 LNHDA, CDR2 SQIVND (reference sequence). The CDR3 loop spans 15 amino acids. Full variable domain (remainder filled in from reference TRBV19 and TRBJ1-1): DGGITQSPKYLFRKEGQNVTLSCEQNLNHDAMYWYRQDPGQGLRLIYYSQIVNDFQKGDIAEGYSVSREKKESFPLTVTSAQKNPTAFYLCASSMDPGSVTEAFFGQGTRLTVV.

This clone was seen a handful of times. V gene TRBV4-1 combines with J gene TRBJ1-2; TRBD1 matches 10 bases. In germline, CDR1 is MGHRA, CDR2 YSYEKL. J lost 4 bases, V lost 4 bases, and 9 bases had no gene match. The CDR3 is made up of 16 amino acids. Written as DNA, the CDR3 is TGCGCCAGCAGCCGAATTGGACAGGGGGGATTCTATGGCTACACCTTC. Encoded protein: CASSRIGQGGFYGYTF.

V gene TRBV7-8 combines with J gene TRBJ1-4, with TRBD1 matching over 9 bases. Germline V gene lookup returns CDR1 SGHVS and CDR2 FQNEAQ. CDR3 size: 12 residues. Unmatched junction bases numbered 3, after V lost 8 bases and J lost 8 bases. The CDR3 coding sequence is TGTGCCAGCGGGGACAGGGACGAAAAACTGTTTTTT. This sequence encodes CASGDRDEKLFF.

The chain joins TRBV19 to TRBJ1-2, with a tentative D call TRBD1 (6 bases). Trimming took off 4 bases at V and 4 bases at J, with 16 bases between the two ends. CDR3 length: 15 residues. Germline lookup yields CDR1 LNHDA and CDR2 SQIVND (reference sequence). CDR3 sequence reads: CASSTARGIGYGYTF. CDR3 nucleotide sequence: TGTGCCAGTAGTACAGCCAGGGGAATTGGCTATGGCTACACCTTC.

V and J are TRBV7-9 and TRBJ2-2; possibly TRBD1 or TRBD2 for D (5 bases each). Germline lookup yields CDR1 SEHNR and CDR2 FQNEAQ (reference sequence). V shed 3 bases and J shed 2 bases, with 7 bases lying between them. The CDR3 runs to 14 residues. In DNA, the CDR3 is TGTGCCAGCAGCTTGGGGGTAAACACCGGGGAGCTGTTTTTT. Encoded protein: CASSLGVNTGELFF.

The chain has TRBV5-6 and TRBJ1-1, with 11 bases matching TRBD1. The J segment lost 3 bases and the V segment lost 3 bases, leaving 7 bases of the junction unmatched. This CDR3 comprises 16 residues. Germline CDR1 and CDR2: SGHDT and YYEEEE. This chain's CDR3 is CASSSLDRGRDTEAFF. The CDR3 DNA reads TGTGCCAGCAGCTCCCTGGACAGGGGGCGTGACACTGAAGCTTTCTTT.

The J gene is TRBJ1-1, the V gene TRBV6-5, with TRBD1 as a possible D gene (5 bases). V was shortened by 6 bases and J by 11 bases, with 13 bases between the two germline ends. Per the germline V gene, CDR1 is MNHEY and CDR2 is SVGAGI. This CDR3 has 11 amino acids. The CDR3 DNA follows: TGTGCCAGCAGCCAGGGAGGAATGGCTTTCTTT. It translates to CASSQGGMAFF.

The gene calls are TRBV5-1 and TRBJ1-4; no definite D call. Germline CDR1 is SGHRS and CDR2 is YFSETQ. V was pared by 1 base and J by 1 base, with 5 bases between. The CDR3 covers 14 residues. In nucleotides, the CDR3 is TGCGCCAGCAGCTTGCCTGAAACTAATGAAAAACTGTTTTTT. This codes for CASSLPETNEKLFF.

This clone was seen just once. The CDR3 DNA follows: TGTGCCAGCAGCTCGTCAGGTCCGAACAACAATGAGCAGTTCTTC. Its protein is CASSSSGPNNNEQFF. The chain employs TRBV7-9 and TRBJ2-1, with no clear D. V was trimmed by 4 bases and J by 5 bases, leaving 15 bases between them. This CDR3 region has 15 residues. Germline V gene sequence: CDR1 SEHNR, CDR2 FQNEAQ (reference sequence).

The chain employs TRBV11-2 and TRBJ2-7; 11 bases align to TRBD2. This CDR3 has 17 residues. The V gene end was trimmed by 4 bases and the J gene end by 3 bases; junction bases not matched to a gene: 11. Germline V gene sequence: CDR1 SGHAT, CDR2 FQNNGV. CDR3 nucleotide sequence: TGTGCCAGCAGCTCCCCCAGCCGACTAGCGGGGCACTACGAGCAGTACTTC. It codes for CASSSPSRLAGHYEQYF.

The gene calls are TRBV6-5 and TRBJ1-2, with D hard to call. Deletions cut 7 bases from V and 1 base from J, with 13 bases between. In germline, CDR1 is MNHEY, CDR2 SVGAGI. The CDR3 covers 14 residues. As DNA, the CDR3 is TGTGCCAGCATCCCCGACGGAATTAACTATGGCTACACCTTC. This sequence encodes CASIPDGINYGYTF.

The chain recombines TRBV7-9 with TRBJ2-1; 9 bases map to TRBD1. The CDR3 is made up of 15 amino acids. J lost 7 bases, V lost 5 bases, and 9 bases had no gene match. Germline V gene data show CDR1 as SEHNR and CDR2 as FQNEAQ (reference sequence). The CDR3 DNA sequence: TGTGCCAGCAGCGCCGGACAGGGGCCGAGAAATGAGCAGTTCTTC. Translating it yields CASSAGQGPRNEQFF.

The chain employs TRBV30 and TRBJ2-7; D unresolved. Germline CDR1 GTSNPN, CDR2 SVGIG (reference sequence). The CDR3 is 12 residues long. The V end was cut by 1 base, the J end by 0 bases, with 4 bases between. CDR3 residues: CAWSGVSYEQYF. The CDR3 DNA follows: TGTGCCTGGAGTGGCGTCTCCTACGAGCAGTACTTC.

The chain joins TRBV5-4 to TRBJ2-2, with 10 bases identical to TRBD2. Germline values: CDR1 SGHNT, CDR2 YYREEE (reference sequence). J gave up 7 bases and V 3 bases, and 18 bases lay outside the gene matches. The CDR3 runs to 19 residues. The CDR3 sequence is CASSSPGRSSGGASGELFF. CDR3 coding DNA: TGTGCCAGCAGCTCCCCTGGCCGGTCGAGCGGGGGGGCAAGCGGGGAGCTGTTTTTT.

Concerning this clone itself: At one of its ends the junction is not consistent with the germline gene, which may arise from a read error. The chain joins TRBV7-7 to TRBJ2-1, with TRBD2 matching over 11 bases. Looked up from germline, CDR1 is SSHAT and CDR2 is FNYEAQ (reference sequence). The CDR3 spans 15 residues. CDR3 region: CASSLAGGPLYEQFF. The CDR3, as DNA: TGTGCTAGCAGCTTAGCGGGGGGGCCTTTATATGAGCAGTTCTTC.

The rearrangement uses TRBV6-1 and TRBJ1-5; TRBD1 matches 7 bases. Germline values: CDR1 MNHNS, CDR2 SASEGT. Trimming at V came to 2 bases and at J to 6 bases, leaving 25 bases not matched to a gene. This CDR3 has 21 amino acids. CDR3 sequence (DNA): TGTGCCAGCAGTGAATACAATATGGGAGGTGGGGTGAGGGGGCTACGTCAGCCCCAGCATTTT. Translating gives CASSEYNMGGGVRGLRQPQHF.

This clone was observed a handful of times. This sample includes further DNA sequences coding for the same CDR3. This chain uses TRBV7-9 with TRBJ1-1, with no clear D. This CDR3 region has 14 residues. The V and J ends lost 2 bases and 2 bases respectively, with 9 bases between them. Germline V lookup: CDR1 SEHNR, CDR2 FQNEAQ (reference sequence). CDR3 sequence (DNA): TGTGCCAGCAGCTTATCGGGCTCTAACACTGAAGCTTTCTTT. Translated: CASSLSGSNTEAFF. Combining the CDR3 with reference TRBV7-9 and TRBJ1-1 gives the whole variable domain DTGVSQNPRHKITKRGQNVTFRCDPISEHNRLYWYRQTLGQGPEFLTYFQNEAQLEKSRLLSDRFSAERPKGSFSTLEIQRTEQGDSAMYLCASSLSGSNTEAFFGQGTRLTVV.

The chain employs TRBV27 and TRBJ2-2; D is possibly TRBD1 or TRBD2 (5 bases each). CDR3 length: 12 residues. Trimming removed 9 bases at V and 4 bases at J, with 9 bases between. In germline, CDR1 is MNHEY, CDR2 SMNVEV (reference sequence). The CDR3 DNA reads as TGTGCCAGTGGGGGTCTCACCGGGGAGCTGTTTTTT. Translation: CASGGLTGELFF.

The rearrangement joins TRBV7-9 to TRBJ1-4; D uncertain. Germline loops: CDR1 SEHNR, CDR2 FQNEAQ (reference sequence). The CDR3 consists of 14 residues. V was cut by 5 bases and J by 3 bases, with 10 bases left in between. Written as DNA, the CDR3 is TGTGCCAGCAGCCGGAGGACGGCTAATGAAAAACTGTTTTTT. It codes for CASSRRTANEKLFF.

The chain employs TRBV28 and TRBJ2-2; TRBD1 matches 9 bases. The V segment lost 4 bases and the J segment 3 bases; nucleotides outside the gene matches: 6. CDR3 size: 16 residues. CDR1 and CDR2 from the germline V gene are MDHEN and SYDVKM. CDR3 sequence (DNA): TGTGCCAGCAGTTCCGGGACAGGGACATACACCGGGGAGCTGTTTTTT. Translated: CASSSGTGTYTGELFF.

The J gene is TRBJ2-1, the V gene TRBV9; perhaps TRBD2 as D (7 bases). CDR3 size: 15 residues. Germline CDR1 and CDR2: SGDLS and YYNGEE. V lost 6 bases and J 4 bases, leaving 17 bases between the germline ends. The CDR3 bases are TGTGCCAGCACCGAAGGGGGGGGCGTGTACAATGAGCAGTTCTTC. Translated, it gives CASTEGGGVYNEQFF.

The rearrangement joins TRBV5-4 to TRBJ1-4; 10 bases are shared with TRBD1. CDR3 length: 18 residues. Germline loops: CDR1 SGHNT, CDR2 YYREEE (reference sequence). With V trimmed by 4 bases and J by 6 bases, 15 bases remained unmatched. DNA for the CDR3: TGTGCCAGCAGCCCCTCTCCGGGACAGGGGTCTGTAGATGAAAAACTGTTTTTT. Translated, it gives CASSPSPGQGSVDEKLFF.